Listed below are T cell receptor beta chains from one sample, sequenced in a study of blood T cell repertoires in COVID-19. Profiled with immunoSEQ multiplex PCR; TCRdb holds only in-frame clones, not every one. The table records approximately 670,000 clones, around 89% of them present only once. Sequences were obtained from peripheral blood. The receptors shown here come from a young woman with acute or convalescent COVID-19. CDR3s include the opening cysteine and the closing phenylalanine or tryptophan. Each record gives: clone size, D gene, J gene, V gene, CDR3 protein, CDR3 DNA. D genes are given only for firm matches. Clone size is given for some rows only: seen once, a few or many times, or a class if the clone is expanded.

- | - | TRBJ2-3 | TRBV6-4 | CASSDHSLGSTDTQYF | TGTGCCAGCAGTGACCATTCCCTCGGGAGCACAGATACGCAGTATTTT
- | - | TRBJ2-1 | TRBV27 | CASSLDSYNEQFF | TGTGCCAGCAGTCTAGACAGCTACAATGAGCAGTTCTTC
- | - | TRBJ1-1 | TRBV27 | CASSLRLGRVAFF | TGTGCCAGCAGTTTACGGTTGGGGAGGGTGGCTTTCTTT
- | TRBD2 | TRBJ2-1 | TRBV5-5 | CASSLSSGGTNEQFF | TGTGCCAGCAGTTTATCCAGCGGGGGGACAAATGAGCAGTTCTTC
- | - | TRBJ1-5 | TRBV27 | CASSFIRGQPQHF | TGTGCCAGCAGTTTTATACGGGGTCAGCCCCAGCATTTT
- | - | TRBJ1-3 | TRBV12-5 | CASDLVAVGNTIYF | TGTGCTAGTGACCTGGTTGCGGTCGGAAACACCATATATTTT
- | - | TRBJ2-7 | TRBV19 | CATMAGTRGHEQYF | TGTGCCACGATGGCGGGCACGAGAGGCCACGAGCAGTACTTC
- | TRBD1 | TRBJ1-2 | TRBV7-2 | CASSFLRTGGLGGYTF | TGTGCCAGCAGCTTCCTGAGGACAGGGGGCCTTGGAGGCTACACCTTC
- | - | TRBJ1-1 | TRBV9 | CASSARLGTEAFF | TGTGCCAGCAGCGCCCGACTTGGAACTGAAGCTTTCTTT
- | - | TRBJ2-5 | TRBV5-5 | CASSLDLRETQYF | TGTGCCAGCAGCTTGGACCTTAGAGAGACCCAGTACTTC
- | - | TRBJ2-7 | TRBV6-2/TRBV6-3 | CASSYHRDLFEQYF | TGTGCCAGCAGTTATCACAGGGACCTCTTCGAGCAGTACTTC
- | TRBD1 | TRBJ2-1 | TRBV15 | CATNHRGLESSYNEQFF | TGTGCCACCAATCACAGGGGGCTAGAATCTTCCTACAATGAGCAGTTCTTC
- | - | TRBJ2-7 | TRBV10-2 | CASSELTGHYEQYF | TGCGCCAGCAGTGAGTTGACGGGACACTACGAGCAGTACTTC
- | TRBD2 | TRBJ2-1 | TRBV2 | CASSESGHGGEQFF | TGTGCCAGCAGTGAATCTGGGCACGGGGGGGAGCAGTTCTTC
- | - | TRBJ2-5 | TRBV7-8 | CASSLTDNQETQYF | TGTGCCAGCAGCTTGACGGACAACCAAGAGACCCAGTACTTC
- | - | TRBJ2-2 | TRBV6-6 | CATTVSVGAGELFF | TGTGCCACCACAGTTTCAGTAGGGGCCGGGGAGCTGTTTTTT
once | - | TRBJ1-1 | TRBV5-1 | CASAIEMNTEAFF | TGCGCCAGCGCCATTGAGATGAACACTGAAGCTTTCTTT
once | - | TRBJ2-7 | TRBV14 | CASSQRSGGDSYEQYF | TGTGCCAGCAGCCAGCGATCAGGCGGGGACAGCTACGAGCAGTACTTC
- | - | TRBJ1-4 | TRBV6-5 | CASSWEQINEKLFF | TGTGCCAGCAGTTGGGAGCAGATAAATGAAAAACTGTTTTTT
- | TRBD1 | TRBJ2-7 | TRBV9 | CASSGDRGGYEQYF | TGTGCCAGCAGCGGGGACAGGGGTGGGTACGAGCAGTACTTC
- | - | TRBJ1-2 | TRBV6-5 | CASSSKPDSFYGYTF | TGTGCCAGCAGTTCTAAACCGGACAGCTTCTATGGCTACACCTTC
few | TRBD1 | TRBJ1-1 | TRBV11-3 | CASSYGTGAEAFF | TGTGCCAGCAGCTACGGGACAGGGGCTGAAGCTTTCTTT
- | TRBD1 | TRBJ2-7 | TRBV7-9 | CASSSNRQGPYEQYF | TGTGCCAGCAGCTCAAACCGACAGGGTCCCTACGAGCAGTACTTC
- | TRBD1 | TRBJ2-2 | TRBV6-1 | CASREPLGQGVNTGELFF | TGTGCCAGCAGAGAACCCTTGGGACAGGGGGTGAACACCGGGGAGCTGTTTTTT